One sample yielded the 26 T cell receptor beta chains listed below, sequenced in a study of regulatory T cells in long-lasting Graves disease (dated by TCRdb to the early 2020s). Library creation used multiplex PCR. The sequencer listed for this sample is Illumina HiSeq 4000. To build TCR beta libraries, CDR3 regions were amplified by Arm-PCR using iRepertoire HTBI primers. TCRdb ran its own pipeline on the public reads, namely fastp trimming at Q25 and MiXCR clone calling, and kept in-frame beta chains. Each CDR3 protein gets just one entry, which takes the most common genes and DNA from the rows behind it. The sample includes 250,000 to 300,000 distinct CDR3 sequences, with around 21% observed a single time. The leading ten clones occupy roughly 50% of the sample. The time point label on this specimen signifies: persistent/refractory GD, antithyroid drugs over 5 years with positive TRAb. For both TCR sequencing and RNA sequencing, RNA was extracted from PBMCs in TRIzol.

Sequencing used peripheral blood mononuclear cells (PBMCs), obtained when the disease was refractory, from a patient treated with antithyroid drugs. The receptor source for this set is a female donor with Graves disease.

Here the CDR3 reads CATSRGFGRDNQPQHF. In DNA, the CDR3 is TGTGCCACCAGCAGAGGGTTTGGACGGGACAATCAGCCCCAGCATTTT. The V call is TRBV15, the J call TRBJ1-5, with D unclear. Germline V CDR1 and CDR2: LNHNV, YYDKDF (reference sequence). This CDR3 spans 16 amino acids. Trimming stripped 1 base from V and 3 bases from J, with 13 bases between. Drawing the rest from reference TRBV15 and TRBJ1-5, the complete variable domain is DAMVIQNPRYQVTQFGKPVTLSCSQTLNHNVMYWYQQKSSQAPKLLFHYYDKDFNNEADTPDNFQSRRPNTSFCFLDIRSPGLGDTAMYLCATSRGFGRDNQPQHFGDGTRLSIL.

This clonotype was detected only a few times. V gene TRBV6-1 combines with J gene TRBJ1-2; 10 bases line up with TRBD1. V gave up 5 bases and J gave up 14 bases; unmatched junction bases: 23. The CDR3 is made up of 17 amino acids. In germline, CDR1 is MNHNS, CDR2 SASEGT. CDR3 DNA sequence: TGTGCCAGCAGTACAGTAAGAGACAGGGGGCTCTACGAATCGGGGACCTTC. It specifies CASSTVRDRGLYESGTF.

This clonotype showed up many times. The CDR3: CASTGQGGNYGYTF. CDR3 in DNA: TGTGCCAGCACGGGGCAGGGGGGGAACTATGGCTACACCTTC. V gene TRBV2 combines with J gene TRBJ1-2; 7 bases fit TRBD1. The CDR3 is 14 residues long. With 7 bases clipped from V and 2 bases from J, the junction kept 7 bases outside the gene matches. Germline V gives CDR1 SNHLY, CDR2 FYNNEI. Full variable domain (remainder filled in from reference TRBV2 and TRBJ1-2): EPEVTQTPSHQVTQMGQEVILRCVPISNHLYFYWYRQILGQKVEFLVSFYNNEISEKSEIFDDQFSVERPDGSNFTLKIRSTKLEDSAMYFCASTGQGGNYGYTFGSGTRLTVV.

In this sample, this clonotype turned up many times. The chain links TRBV15 to TRBJ2-5; D may match TRBD1 or TRBD2 (5 bases each). V lost 3 bases, J lost 5 bases, and 19 bases lay in between. Looked up from germline, CDR1 is LNHNV and CDR2 is YYDKDF (reference sequence). The CDR3 spans 16 residues. CDR3 DNA: TGTGCCACCAGCAGGGTGGGGGTACTCCCCGGTGAGACCCAGTACTTC. Amino acid sequence: CATSRVGVLPGETQYF.

This clonotype occurred many times. V is TRBV10-3 and J is TRBJ2-5; 8 nucleotides match TRBD1. CDR1 and CDR2 (germline): ENHRY, SYGVKD. This CDR3 is 15 amino acids long. V lost 0 bases and J lost 6; bases outside the gene matches: 6. CDR3 nucleotide sequence: TGTGCCATCAGTGAGTCAGGACAGGGACGAAAGACCCAGTACTTC. It encodes CAISESGQGRKTQYF.

This clonotype was found a few times. CDR3 coding DNA: TGCAGCGTTGAGGAAGGTCTCACCGGGGAGCTGTTTTTT. Translating gives CSVEEGLTGELFF. The chain couples TRBV29-1 to TRBJ2-2; the D is unclear. Per the germline V gene, CDR1 is SQVTM and CDR2 is ANQGSEA. This CDR3 region has 13 residues. The V end lost 3 bases, the J end lost 4 bases, and 9 bases lay between the germline ends.

There are many counts of this clonotype. This chain joins TRBV7-2 and TRBJ2-7; 8 bases match TRBD2. Germline V lookup: CDR1 SGHTA, CDR2 FQGNSA. The CDR3 totals 16 residues. The J segment lost 1 base and the V segment lost 5 bases, leaving 10 bases of the junction unmatched. CDR3 sequence: CASSLMGLDNSYEQYF. In nucleotides, the CDR3 is TGTGCCAGCAGCCTAATGGGACTAGATAATTCCTACGAGCAGTACTTC.

V is TRBV4-2 and J is TRBJ2-7; D perhaps matches TRBD1 (5 bases). This CDR3 is 15 amino acids long. Trimming pared 0 bases from V and 1 base from J, leaving 10 bases between. Germline CDR1 reads LGHNA; CDR2 reads YNFKEQ. The CDR3 here is CASSQDGDSSYEQYF. The CDR3 DNA is TGTGCCAGCAGCCAAGACGGCGACAGTTCCTACGAGCAGTACTTC.

There are many counts of this clonotype. This rearrangement joins TRBV2 to TRBJ2-1; TRBD2 matches 11 bases. The CDR3 is 16 residues long. Germline values: CDR1 SNHLY, CDR2 FYNNEI. V trimming: 8 bases; J trimming: 9 bases; junction bases outside the gene matches: 15. CDR3 residues: CASGGTSGRRIGEQFF. In nucleotides, the CDR3 is TGTGCCAGCGGGGGGACTAGCGGACGTCGGATCGGTGAGCAGTTCTTC.

Concerning this clonotype: A much more abundant neighbour one base away suggests this may be a read error. The chain has TRBV15 and TRBJ2-1; possibly TRBD2 for D (6 bases). The DNA matches TRBJ2-5 better at its end, which makes the J call doubtful. This CDR3 has 15 residues. Per germline, CDR1 LNHNV and CDR2 YYDKDF (reference sequence). The CDR3 is CASSRDRVGGETQYF. Written as DNA, the CDR3 is TGTGCCTCCAGCAGAGATCGCGTAGGAGGGGAGACCCAGTACTTC.

This rearrangement joins TRBV10-3 to TRBJ2-7; 12 bases are a match to TRBD2. With 5 bases clipped from V and 4 bases from J, the junction kept 3 bases outside the gene matches. This CDR3 has 14 amino acids. Germline V gene data show CDR1 as ENHRY and CDR2 as SYGVKD. CDR3 amino acids: CAISTSGRLYEQYF. Here the CDR3 DNA reads TGTGCCATCAGTACTAGCGGGAGGTTATACGAGCAGTACTTC.

The sample holds a few counts of this clonotype. This chain connects TRBV29-1 to TRBJ2-7, with 7 bases that match TRBD2. This CDR3 has 14 amino acids. CDR1 and CDR2 from the germline V gene are SQVTM and ANQGSEA. V was clipped by 7 bases and J by 2 bases; unmatched bases: 11. The CDR3 protein is CSALGTINTYEQYF. In nucleotides, the CDR3 is TGCAGCGCATTGGGGACTATCAACACCTACGAGCAGTACTTC.

This clonotype appeared a few times. The V call is TRBV7-9, the J call TRBJ1-1; D unclear. The CDR3 contains 10 residues. The germline CDR1 and CDR2 sequences are SEHNR and FQNEAQ (reference sequence). V was cut by 10 bases and J by 8 bases, with 11 bases left in between. CDR3 protein: CATASPEAFF. Here the CDR3 DNA reads TGTGCCACCGCCTCACCCGAAGCTTTCTTT.

The chain employs TRBV30 and TRBJ2-1; no clear D gene. Trimming took off 0 bases at V and 8 bases at J, with 11 bases between the two ends. The germline CDR1 and CDR2 sequences are GTSNPN and SVGIG (reference sequence). This CDR3 is built from 13 residues. The CDR3 spells CAWSVVQEYEQFF. In nucleotides, the CDR3 is TGTGCCTGGAGTGTGGTCCAAGAATATGAGCAGTTCTTC.

Worth noting for this clonotype: A clone one base away is much larger, so this may be a read error. The V call is TRBV12-3 or TRBV12-4, the J call TRBJ1-4; 8 positions match TRBD1. This CDR3 spans 17 amino acids. CDR3 sequence reads: CASSLAGTGQTNEKPFF. The CDR3 DNA sequence: TGTGCCAGCAGTTTAGCGGGGACAGGACAAACTAATGAAAAACCGTTTTTT.

The sample holds many counts of this clonotype. The V call is TRBV20-1, the J call TRBJ2-3; 9 nucleotides match TRBD1. The V gene's germline CDR1 is DFQATT and CDR2 SNEGSKA (reference sequence). This CDR3 spans 14 amino acids. CDR3 DNA: TGCAGCGCCGGGACAGGGTTTGGCACAGATACGCAGTATTTT. Translated, it gives CSAGTGFGTDTQYF.

This clonotype came up a few times. The V and J genes are TRBV11-2 and TRBJ1-3; D unresolved. Germline V gives CDR1 SGHAT, CDR2 FQNNGV. V gave up 0 bases and J gave up 2 bases, with 8 bases separating them. This CDR3 spans 15 amino acids. CDR3 loop: CASSLERLPGNTIYF. The CDR3 DNA follows: TGTGCCAGCAGCTTAGAAAGACTGCCTGGAAACACCATATATTTT.

A few counts support this clonotype. The chain joins TRBV10-3 to TRBJ2-7, with TRBD1 as a possible D gene (5 bases). CDR1 ENHRY and CDR2 SYGVKD come from the germline V gene. V gave up 0 bases and J gave up 1 base, with 16 bases separating them. The CDR3 runs 17 residues. This CDR3 reads CAISESISTTASYEQYF. The DNA of the CDR3 is TGTGCCATCAGTGAGTCTATTTCTACGACAGCGTCCTACGAGCAGTACTTC.

This clonotype appeared a few times. The chain combines TRBV29-1 with TRBJ2-5; D is unresolved. Trimming cost V 4 bases and J 1 base, with 13 bases left between them. Germline V gene lookup returns CDR1 SQVTM and CDR2 ANQGSEA. CDR3 size: 14 residues. The CDR3 coding sequence is TGCAGCGTTGTAGATTTGTGGAGCCAAGAGACCCAGTACTTC. Translated, it gives CSVVDLWSQETQYF. The variable domain in full, completed from reference TRBV29-1 and TRBJ2-5, reads SAVISQKPSRDICQRGTSLTIQCQVDSQVTMMFWYRQQPGQSLTLIATANQGSEATYESGFVIDKFPISRPNLTFSTLTVSNMSPEDSSIYLCSVVDLWSQETQYFGPGTRLLVL.

This clonotype was found many times. The chain joins TRBV28 to TRBJ2-2; a weak D match, TRBD1 (5 bases). The CDR3 sequence is 13 residues long. Germline V gene sequence: CDR1 MDHEN, CDR2 SYDVKM. V lost 5 bases, J lost 6 bases, and 10 bases lay in between. CDR3 sequence reads: CASSRRVSGELFF. The DNA for the CDR3 is TGTGCCAGCAGTCGCAGGGTGTCCGGGGAGCTGTTTTTT.

This clonotype came up many times. The rearrangement joins TRBV28 to TRBJ1-4; a possible D gene is TRBD1 (6 bases). Trimming removed 4 bases at V and 10 bases at J, with 16 bases between. Per germline, CDR1 MDHEN and CDR2 SYDVKM. This CDR3 comprises 14 residues. Here the CDR3 DNA reads TGTGCCAGCAGTTCCTACAGGGCAGCGGGAAAACTGTTTTTT. Translation gives CASSSYRAAGKLFF.

There are a few counts of this clonotype. The chain joins TRBV5-6 to TRBJ2-2, with 8 positions matching TRBD1. V was pared by 5 bases and J by 2 bases, with 11 bases of the junction left unmatched. The CDR3 loop spans 17 amino acids. The germline gives CDR1 SGHDT, CDR2 YYEEEE. The CDR3 DNA is TGTGCCAGCAGGGCGGCAACAGGGGGGATAAACACCGGGGAGCTGTTTTTT. Translated, it gives CASRAATGGINTGELFF.

This clonotype has a count of ten or more. The V gene is TRBV28, the J gene TRBJ2-5; 7 bases align to TRBD2. The CDR3 runs 15 residues. V was pared by 2 bases and J by 5 bases, with 8 bases of the junction left unmatched. Germline V gene data show CDR1 as MDHEN and CDR2 as SYDVKM. The CDR3 coding sequence is TGTGCCAGCAGTTTACCTATGACTAGCTCGGAGACCCAGTACTTC. Its translation: CASSLPMTSSETQYF.

A few counts support this clonotype. This clone may be a read error of a much larger clone one base away. The J gene is TRBJ1-4, the V gene TRBV28; D is undetermined. Germline CDR1 reads MDHEN; CDR2 reads SYDVKM. The V gene lost 3 bases and the J gene lost 10 bases, with 6 bases spanning the gap. The CDR3 extends over 11 amino acids. This CDR3 reads CASSFEGKLFF. DNA of the CDR3: TGTGCCAGCAGTTTCGAGGGAAAACTGTTTTTT.

This clonotype occurred a few times. This chain connects TRBV28 to TRBJ2-7; unclear D gene. Trimming cost V 2 bases and J 5 bases, with 13 bases left between them. The CDR3 runs to 14 residues. Germline V gene sequence: CDR1 MDHEN, CDR2 SYDVKM. CDR3 sequence reads: CASSLGAEPNEQYF. DNA of the CDR3: TGTGCCAGCAGTTTAGGCGCGGAGCCGAACGAGCAGTACTTC.

The CDR3: CASSQDIRDQPQHF. The DNA of the CDR3 is TGCGCCAGCAGCCAAGATATCAGGGATCAGCCCCAGCATTTT. This rearrangement joins TRBV4-1 to TRBJ1-5; tentatively, D is TRBD1 (5 bases). The V and J ends lost 0 bases and 5 bases respectively, with 8 bases between them. CDR3 length: 14 residues. Germline CDR1 and CDR2: MGHRA and YSYEKL.